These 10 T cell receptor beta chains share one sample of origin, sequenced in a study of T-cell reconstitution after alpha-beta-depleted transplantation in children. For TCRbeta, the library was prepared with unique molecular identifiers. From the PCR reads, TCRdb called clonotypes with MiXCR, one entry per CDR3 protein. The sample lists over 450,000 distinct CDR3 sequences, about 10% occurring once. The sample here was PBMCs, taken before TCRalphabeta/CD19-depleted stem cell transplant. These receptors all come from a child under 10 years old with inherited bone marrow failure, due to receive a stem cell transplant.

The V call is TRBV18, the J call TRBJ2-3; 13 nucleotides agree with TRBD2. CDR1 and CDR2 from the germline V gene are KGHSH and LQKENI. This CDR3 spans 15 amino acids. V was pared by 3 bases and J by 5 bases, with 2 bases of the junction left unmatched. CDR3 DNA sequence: TGTGCCAGCTCACCGACTAGCGGGAGGAGAGATACGCAGTATTTT. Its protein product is CASSPTSGRRDTQYF. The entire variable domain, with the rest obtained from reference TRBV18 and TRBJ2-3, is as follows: NAGVMQNPRHLVRRRGQEARLRCSPMKGHSHVYWYRQLPEEGLKFMVYLQKENIIDESGMPKERFSAEFPKEGPSILRIQQVVRGDSAAYFCASSPTSGRRDTQYFGPGTRLTVL.

The CDR3 spells CASRGSGGTGRYSNQPQHF. In DNA, the CDR3 is TGTGCCAGCAGAGGCTCGGGTGGTACGGGACGGTATAGCAATCAGCCCCAGCATTTT. The chain combines TRBV2 with TRBJ1-5, with a weak D call TRBD1 (5 bases). The CDR3 is made up of 19 amino acids. V dropped 6 bases and J dropped 0 bases, with 24 bases sitting between them. Germline V gene data show CDR1 as SNHLY and CDR2 as FYNNEI.

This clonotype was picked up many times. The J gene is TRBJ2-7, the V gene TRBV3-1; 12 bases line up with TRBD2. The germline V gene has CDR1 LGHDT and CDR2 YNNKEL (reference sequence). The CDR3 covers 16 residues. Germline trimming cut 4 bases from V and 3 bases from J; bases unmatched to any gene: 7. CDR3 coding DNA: TGTGCCAGCAGCCTTCATCCGACTAGCGGGAGCTACGAGCAGTACTTC. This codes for CASSLHPTSGSYEQYF.

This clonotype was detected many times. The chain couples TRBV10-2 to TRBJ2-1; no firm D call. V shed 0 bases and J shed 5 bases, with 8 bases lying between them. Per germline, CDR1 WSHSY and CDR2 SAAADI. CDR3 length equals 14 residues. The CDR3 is CASSESKLHNEQFF. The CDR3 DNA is TGCGCCAGCAGTGAGTCTAAACTGCACAATGAGCAGTTCTTC.

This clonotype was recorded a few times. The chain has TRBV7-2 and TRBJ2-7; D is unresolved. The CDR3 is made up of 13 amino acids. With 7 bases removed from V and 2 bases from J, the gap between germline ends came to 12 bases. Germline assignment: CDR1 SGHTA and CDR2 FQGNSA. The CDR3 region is CASTHPSAYEQYF. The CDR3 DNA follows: TGTGCCAGCACCCATCCCAGCGCCTACGAGCAGTACTTC. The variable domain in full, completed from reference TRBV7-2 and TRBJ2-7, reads GAGVSQSPSNKVTEKGKDVELRCDPISGHTALYWYRQSLGQGLEFLIYFQGNSAPDKSGLPSDRFSAERTGGSVSTLTIQRTQQEDSAVYLCASTHPSAYEQYFGPGTRLTVT.

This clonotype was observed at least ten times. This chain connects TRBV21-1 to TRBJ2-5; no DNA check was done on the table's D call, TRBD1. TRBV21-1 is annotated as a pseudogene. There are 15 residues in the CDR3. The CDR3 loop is CASSYAEGGGETQYF. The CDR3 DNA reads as TGTGCCAGCAGCTACGCGGAGGGGGGCGGAGAGACCCAGTACTTC.

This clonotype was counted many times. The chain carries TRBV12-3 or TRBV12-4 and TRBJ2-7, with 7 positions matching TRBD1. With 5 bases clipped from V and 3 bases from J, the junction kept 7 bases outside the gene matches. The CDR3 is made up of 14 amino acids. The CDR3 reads CASSDNRGIYEQYF. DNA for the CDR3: TGTGCCAGCAGTGACAACAGGGGAATCTACGAGCAGTACTTC.

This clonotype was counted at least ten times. CDR3 amino acids: CSATDRILQETQYF. The CDR3 nucleotides are TGCAGTGCAACGGACAGGATCCTTCAAGAGACCCAGTACTTC. J is TRBJ2-5 and V is TRBV20-1; TRBD1 matches at 7 bases. The CDR3 runs 14 residues. After removal of 6 bases from V and 2 bases from J, the junction contained 9 bases not matched to a gene. Germline-derived CDR1 and CDR2 are DFQATT and SNEGSKA (reference sequence).

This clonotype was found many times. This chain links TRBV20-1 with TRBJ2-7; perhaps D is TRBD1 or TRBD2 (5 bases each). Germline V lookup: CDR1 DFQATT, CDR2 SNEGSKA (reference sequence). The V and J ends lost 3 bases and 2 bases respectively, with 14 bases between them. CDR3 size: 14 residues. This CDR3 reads CSASQGMGAYEQYF. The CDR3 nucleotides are TGCAGTGCTAGCCAGGGTATGGGGGCCTACGAGCAGTACTTC.

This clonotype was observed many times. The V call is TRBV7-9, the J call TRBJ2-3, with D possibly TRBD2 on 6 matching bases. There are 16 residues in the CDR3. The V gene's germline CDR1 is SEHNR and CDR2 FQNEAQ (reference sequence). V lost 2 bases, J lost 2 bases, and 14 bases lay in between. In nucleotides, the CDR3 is TGTGCCAGCAGCTTAATGCGGGGCTGGCCCACAGATACGCAGTATTTT. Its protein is CASSLMRGWPTDTQYF.